Shown below are 4 T cell receptor beta chains from a single sample sequenced in a study of T-cell memory formation after mild COVID-19 (TCRdb year 2021). Library generation was performed with 5' RACE. Instrument on record: Illumina NovaSeq 6000. The public reads were run again by TCRdb, first through fastp at Q25 and then through MiXCR, and only productive beta chains were kept. For every CDR3 protein sequence, its rows merge into one entry that carries the most common genes and DNA. This sample comprises approximately 250,000 distinct CDR3 sequences, roughly a sixth of them detected only once. In total, the top ten clones hold roughly a fifth of the sample. Sequencing used PBMCs or a T cell subset sorted from them (not recorded which). The receptors were gathered from a man younger than 35 who had mild COVID-19 (a few samples of this study predate the infection). The sample titles of this study are shuffled in the database, so cell type and time point are left out; the donor was told from shared clones.

This clonotype was found a few times. This rearrangement joins TRBV29-1 to TRBJ2-3, with a weak D call TRBD2 (5 bases). Trimming removed 1 base from V and 5 bases from J, with 7 bases in between. This CDR3 region has 12 residues. Germline assignment: CDR1 SQVTM and CDR2 ANQGSEA. The DNA of the CDR3 is TGCAGCGTTGAAGGCGGGCTAGATACGCAGTATTTT. It specifies CSVEGGLDTQYF.

This clonotype was observed at least ten times. The V gene is TRBV6-2 or TRBV6-3, the J gene TRBJ2-5; the D call may be TRBD1 or TRBD2 (6 bases each). Deletions cut 5 bases from V and 5 bases from J, with 9 bases between. The CDR3 length is 12 residues. Germline CDR1 and CDR2: MNHEY and SVGEGT. The CDR3 here is CASSPGAETQYF. The CDR3 coding sequence is TGTGCCAGCAGTCCGGGGGCCGAGACCCAGTACTTC.

This clonotype was counted a few times. This sequence joins TRBV28 and TRBJ1-1; no definite D call. The CDR3 has 14 residues. V was pared by 1 base and J by 0 bases, with 6 bases between. From germline, CDR1 is MDHEN and CDR2 SYDVKM. The CDR3 DNA reads as TGTGCCAGCAGTTTATCCCAGATGAACACTGAAGCTTTCTTT. Translating it yields CASSLSQMNTEAFF.

This clonotype was observed a few times. CDR3 loop: CASSLARFRGNTEAFF. In nucleotides, the CDR3 is TGTGCCAGCAGCTTAGCGCGATTCAGGGGGAACACTGAAGCTTTCTTT. The rearrangement links TRBV7-8 to TRBJ1-1, with D perhaps matching TRBD1 (6 bases). The length of the CDR3 is 16 residues. The germline V gene has CDR1 SGHVS and CDR2 FQNEAQ. The V end lost 0 bases, the J end lost 1 base, and 12 bases lay between the germline ends.